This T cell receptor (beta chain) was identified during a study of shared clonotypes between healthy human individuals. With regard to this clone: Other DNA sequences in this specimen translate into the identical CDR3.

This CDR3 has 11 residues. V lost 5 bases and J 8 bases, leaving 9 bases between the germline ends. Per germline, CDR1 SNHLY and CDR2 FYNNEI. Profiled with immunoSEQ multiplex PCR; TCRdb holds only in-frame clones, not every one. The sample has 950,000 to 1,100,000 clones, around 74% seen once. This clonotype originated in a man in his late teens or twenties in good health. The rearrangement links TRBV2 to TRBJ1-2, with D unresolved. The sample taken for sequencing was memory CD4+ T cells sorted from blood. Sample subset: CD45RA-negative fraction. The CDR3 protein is CASSPDWGYTF. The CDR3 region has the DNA TGTGCCAGCAGTCCGGATTGGGGCTACACCTTC. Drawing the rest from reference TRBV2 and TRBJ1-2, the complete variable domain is EPEVTQTPSHQVTQMGQEVILRCVPISNHLYFYWYRQILGQKVEFLVSFYNNEISEKSEIFDDQFSVERPDGSNFTLKIRSTKLEDSAMYFCASSPDWGYTFGSGTRLTVV.